This section outlines one T cell receptor beta chain sequence together with its context. The data belong to a study of blood T cell repertoires in COVID-19. Only in-frame clones appear in the TCRdb table, and some are missing; sequencing was by immunoSEQ multiplex PCR. The data hold some 60,000 clones, with roughly 85% observed a single time. Trimming took 0 bases from V and 3 from J, leaving 9 bases between them. Germline V lookup: CDR1 WSHSY, CDR2 SAAADI. This CDR3 has 15 amino acids. The sequenced sample consisted of peripheral blood. The gene calls are TRBV10-2 and TRBJ1-5; a weak D match, TRBD1 (5 bases). This TCR was sampled from a human donor in a cohort sampled during active COVID-19. CDR3 protein: CASSESGRVNQPQHF. Written as DNA, the CDR3 is TGCGCCAGCAGTGAGTCGGGCAGGGTCAATCAGCCCCAGCATTTT.